This entry is about one T cell receptor beta chain. Its antigen is unknown. Distinct nucleotide sequences in the sample also encode this CDR3. This sample is drawn from a study of shared clonotypes between healthy human individuals. Clones were sequenced by immunoSEQ multiplex PCR, and TCRdb holds only the in-frame ones, with some missing. This table has approximately 2,000,000 clones, around 93% appearing once. Per germline, CDR1 MNHEY and CDR2 SVGAGI. V lost 5 bases and J lost 0, with 7 bases in between. This CDR3 spans 13 amino acids. General study points: Donor scarcity curtailed the genetic and exposure-history diversity represented herein. In general, naive subsets displayed greater estimated richness than memory subsets did.

The clonotype was recovered from a young man in good health. Some clones in this sample may be carry-over from other donors' samples. Sequenced material: naive CD4+ T cells from PBMCs. Subset in this sample: CD45RA+ positively selected. The genes are TRBV6-5 and TRBJ1-1; no reliable D call. The CDR3: CASSPGVNTEAFF. CDR3 nucleotide sequence: TGTGCCAGCAGTCCCGGGGTGAACACTGAAGCTTTCTTT.